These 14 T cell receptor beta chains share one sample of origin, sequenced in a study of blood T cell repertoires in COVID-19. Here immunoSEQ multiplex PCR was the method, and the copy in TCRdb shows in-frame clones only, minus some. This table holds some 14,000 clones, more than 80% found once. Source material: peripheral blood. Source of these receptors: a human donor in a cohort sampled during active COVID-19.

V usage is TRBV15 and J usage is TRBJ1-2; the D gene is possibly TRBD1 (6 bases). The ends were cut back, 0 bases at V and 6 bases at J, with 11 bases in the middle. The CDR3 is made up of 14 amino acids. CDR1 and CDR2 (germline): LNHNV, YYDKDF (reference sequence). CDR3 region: CATSRDHRDNGYTF. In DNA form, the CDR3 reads TGTGCCACCAGCAGAGATCACAGGGATAATGGCTACACCTTC.

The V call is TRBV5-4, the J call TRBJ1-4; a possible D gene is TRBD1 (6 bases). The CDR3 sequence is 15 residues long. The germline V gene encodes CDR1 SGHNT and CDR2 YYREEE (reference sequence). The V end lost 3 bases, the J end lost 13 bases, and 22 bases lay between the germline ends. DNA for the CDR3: TGTGCCAGCAGCTCGGACCTGTCAGGGGCCGCTCGACTGTTTTTT. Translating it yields CASSSDLSGAARLFF.

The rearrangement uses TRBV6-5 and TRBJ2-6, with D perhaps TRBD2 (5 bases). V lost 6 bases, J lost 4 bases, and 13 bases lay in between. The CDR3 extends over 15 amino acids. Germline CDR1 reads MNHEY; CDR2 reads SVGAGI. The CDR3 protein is CASRPSSGGANVLTF. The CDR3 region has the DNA TGTGCCAGCAGACCCTCAAGCGGAGGGGCCAACGTCCTGACTTTC.

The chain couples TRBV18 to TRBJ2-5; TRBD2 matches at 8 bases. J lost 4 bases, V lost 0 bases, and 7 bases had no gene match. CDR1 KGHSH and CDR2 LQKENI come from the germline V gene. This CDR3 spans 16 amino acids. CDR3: CASSPPVTSVGETQYF. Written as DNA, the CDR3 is TGTGCCAGCTCACCACCGGTGACTAGCGTTGGAGAGACCCAGTACTTC.

CDR3 sequence (DNA): TGTGCCAGTAGTCGAACACAGGGGGGAAGTTTCTTT. Translated: CASSRTQGGSFF. The chain recombines TRBV19 with TRBJ1-1, with 8 bases fitting TRBD1. V shed 5 bases, J shed 13 bases, and the junction held 9 bases outside the gene matches. There are 12 residues in the CDR3. The germline V gene encodes CDR1 LNHDA and CDR2 SQIVND (reference sequence).

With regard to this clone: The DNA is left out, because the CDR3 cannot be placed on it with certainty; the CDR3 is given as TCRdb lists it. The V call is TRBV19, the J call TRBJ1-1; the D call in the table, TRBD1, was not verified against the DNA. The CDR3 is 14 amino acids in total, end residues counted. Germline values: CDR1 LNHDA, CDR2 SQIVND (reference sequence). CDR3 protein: CASVWGRGNTEVFF.

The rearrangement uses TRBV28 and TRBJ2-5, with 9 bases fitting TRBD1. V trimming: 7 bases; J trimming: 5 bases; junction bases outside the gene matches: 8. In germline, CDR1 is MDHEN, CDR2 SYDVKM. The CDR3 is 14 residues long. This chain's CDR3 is CASTYTGGRETQYF. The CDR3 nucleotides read TGTGCCAGCACCTATACAGGGGGCCGGGAGACCCAGTACTTC.

The CDR3 sequence is CASSLAQGAFGYGYTF. In DNA, the CDR3 is TGTGCCAGCAGCTTAGCCCAGGGGGCGTTTGGCTATGGCTACACCTTC. V and J are TRBV7-2 and TRBJ1-2; TRBD1 agrees at 8 bases. Germline V lookup: CDR1 SGHTA, CDR2 FQGNSA. V gave up 0 bases and J gave up 4 bases; unmatched junction bases: 7. The CDR3 covers 16 residues. Full variable domain (rest looked up from reference TRBV7-2 and TRBJ1-2): GAGVSQSPSNKVTEKGKDVELRCDPISGHTALYWYRQSLGQGLEFLIYFQGNSAPDKSGLPSDRFSAERTGGSVSTLTIQRTQQEDSAVYLCASSLAQGAFGYGYTFGSGTRLTVV.

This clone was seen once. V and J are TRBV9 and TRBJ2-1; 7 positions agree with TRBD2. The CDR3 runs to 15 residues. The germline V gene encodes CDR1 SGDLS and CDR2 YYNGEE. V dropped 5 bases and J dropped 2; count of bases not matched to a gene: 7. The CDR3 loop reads CASRQASGPYNEQFF. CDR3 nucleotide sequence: TGTGCCAGCAGACAAGCTAGCGGCCCCTACAATGAGCAGTTCTTC.

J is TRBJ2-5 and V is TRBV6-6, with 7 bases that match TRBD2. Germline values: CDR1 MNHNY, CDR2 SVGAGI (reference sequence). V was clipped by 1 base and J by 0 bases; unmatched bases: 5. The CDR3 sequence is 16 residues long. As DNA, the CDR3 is TGTGCCAGCAGTTACTGGGCTAGCGGCAACCAAGAGACCCAGTACTTC. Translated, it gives CASSYWASGNQETQYF.

This CDR3 reads CASSLSGTIGELFF. The DNA for the CDR3 is TGTGCCAGCAGCCTTAGCGGGACTATCGGGGAGCTGTTTTTT. This chain links TRBV9 with TRBJ2-2; 8 bases line up with TRBD2. The CDR3 is 14 amino acids. Germline V gene lookup returns CDR1 SGDLS and CDR2 YYNGEE. J gave up 7 bases and V 4 bases, and 6 bases lay outside the gene matches.

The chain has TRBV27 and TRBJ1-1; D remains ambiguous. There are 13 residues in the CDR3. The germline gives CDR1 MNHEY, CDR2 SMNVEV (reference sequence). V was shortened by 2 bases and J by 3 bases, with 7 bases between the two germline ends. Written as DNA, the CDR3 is TGTGCCAGCAGTTTAAATATATACACTGAAGCTTTCTTT. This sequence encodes CASSLNIYTEAFF.

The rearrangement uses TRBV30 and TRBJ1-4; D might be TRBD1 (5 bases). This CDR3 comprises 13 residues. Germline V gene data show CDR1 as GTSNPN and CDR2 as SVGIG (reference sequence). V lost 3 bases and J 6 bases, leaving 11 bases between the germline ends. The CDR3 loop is CAWSGGRYEKLFF. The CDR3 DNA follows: TGTGCCTGGAGCGGGGGGAGATATGAAAAACTGTTTTTT. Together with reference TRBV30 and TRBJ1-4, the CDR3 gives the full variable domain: SQTIHQWPATLVQPVGSPLSLECTVEGTSNPNLYWYRQAAGRGLQLLFYSVGIGQISSEVPQNLSASRPQDRQFILSSKKLLLSDSGFYLCAWSGGRYEKLFFGSGTQLSVL.

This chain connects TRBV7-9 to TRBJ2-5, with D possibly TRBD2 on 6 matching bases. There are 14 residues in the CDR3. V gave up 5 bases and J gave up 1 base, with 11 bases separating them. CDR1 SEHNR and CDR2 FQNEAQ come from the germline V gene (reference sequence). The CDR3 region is CASSPSSVQETQYF. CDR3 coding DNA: TGTGCCAGCAGCCCCTCTAGCGTCCAAGAGACCCAGTACTTC.